Below, 20 T cell receptor beta chains from the same sample are listed, as sequenced in a study of graft-versus-host responses after intestinal transplantation. Data came from immunoSEQ multiplex PCR; TCRdb stores just in-frame clones and leaves some out. In the table there are approximately 89,000 clones, 80% to 95% of which are singletons. Material: PBMCs, obtained roughly 68 weeks after intestinal transplant. These receptor sequences come from a human patient who received an intestinal transplant, so some T cells may come from the graft donor.

This clone is a singleton in its sample. This sequence joins TRBV13 and TRBJ2-3; a possible D gene is TRBD1 (6 bases). The CDR3 sequence is 15 residues long. Germline CDR1 and CDR2: PRHDT and FYEKMQ (reference sequence). The germline V and J ends were trimmed by 6 bases and 2 bases, with 15 bases remaining between them. CDR3 in amino acids: CASSWGHLPTDTQYF. DNA of the CDR3: TGTGCCAGCAGTTGGGGACACCTCCCCACAGATACGCAGTATTTT.

Concerning this clone: The junction shows a germline mismatch at one end, possibly a read error. The chain has TRBV5-1 and TRBJ1-4; D gene uncertain. Germline CDR1 SGHRS, CDR2 YFSETQ. The CDR3 has 13 amino acids. CDR3 protein: CASSSERREKLFF. CDR3 nucleotides: TGTGCCAGCAGCTCTGAGAGGCGTGAAAAACTGTTTTTT.

The rearrangement uses TRBV2 and TRBJ1-1, with TRBD1 matching over 8 bases. Unmatched junction bases numbered 7, after V lost 3 bases and J lost 1 base. The CDR3 sequence is 16 residues long. Germline lookup yields CDR1 SNHLY and CDR2 FYNNEI. CDR3 residues: CASSDKGTGPNTEAFF. The CDR3 coding sequence is TGTGCCAGCAGTGATAAAGGGACAGGACCGAACACTGAAGCTTTCTTT.

The chain links TRBV6-6 to TRBJ2-1; 7 bases fit TRBD2. Germline V gives CDR1 MNHNY, CDR2 SVGAGI (reference sequence). Germline trimming cut 2 bases from V and 6 bases from J; bases unmatched to any gene: 7. This CDR3 contains 15 residues. CDR3 protein: CASSYPSGVGNEQFF. In DNA form, the CDR3 reads TGTGCCAGCAGTTACCCCAGCGGGGTCGGCAATGAGCAGTTCTTC.

This sequence joins TRBV11-2 and TRBJ2-1; 7 nucleotides match TRBD2. Germline loops: CDR1 SGHAT, CDR2 FQNNGV. CDR3 size: 15 residues. J was trimmed by 4 bases and V by 2 bases; bases with no gene match: 5. This chain's CDR3 is CASSLLAGVYNEQFF. The CDR3 coding sequence is TGTGCCAGCAGCTTACTGGCGGGGGTATACAATGAGCAGTTCTTC.

In this sample, this clone turned up once. V gene TRBV19 combines with J gene TRBJ2-7, with TRBD1 matching over 7 bases. Germline CDR1 is LNHDA and CDR2 is SQIVND (reference sequence). V lost 6 bases and J lost 6; bases outside the gene matches: 8. The length of the CDR3 is 13 residues. CDR3 DNA sequence: TGTGCCAGTAGGGCGGCCGACAGGGCCGAGCAGTACTTC. The encoded protein is CASRAADRAEQYF.

Here the CDR3 reads CASSIDVETGVYGYTF. CDR3 in DNA: TGTGCCAGTAGTATAGATGTCGAGACAGGGGTCTATGGCTACACCTTC. The chain employs TRBV19 and TRBJ1-2; 8 bases align to TRBD1. CDR1 is LNHDA and CDR2 is SQIVND in the germline V gene (reference sequence). The junction had 7 bases not matched to a gene; V was cut back by 0 bases and J by 4 bases. The CDR3 sequence is 16 residues long.

The V and J genes are TRBV7-3 and TRBJ1-4; D call uncertain. Trimming removed 5 bases from V and 7 bases from J, with 11 bases in between. This CDR3 spans 13 amino acids. In germline, CDR1 is SGHTA, CDR2 FQGTGA. The CDR3 spells CASSTGPREKLFF. The CDR3 nucleotides read TGTGCCAGCAGCACGGGCCCTCGTGAAAAACTGTTTTTT. The full variable domain, rest sourced from reference TRBV7-3 and TRBJ1-4, is GAGVSQTPSNKVTEKGKYVELRCDPISGHTALYWYRQSLGQGPEFLIYFQGTGAADDSGLPNDRFFAVRPEGSVSTLKIQRTERGDSAVYLCASSTGPREKLFFGSGTQLSVL.

The chain uses TRBV5-6 and TRBJ2-7; tentative D call: TRBD1 (6 bases). This CDR3 has 15 residues. V lost 4 bases and J lost 1, with 15 bases in between. In germline, CDR1 is SGHDT, CDR2 YYEEEE. Here the CDR3 DNA reads TGTGCCAGCAGCCCAGAGACAGGACCTTCCTACGAGCAGTACTTC. As protein: CASSPETGPSYEQYF.

This clone was seen a single time. The chain joins TRBV7-2 to TRBJ1-4; maybe TRBD1 (6 bases). Germline CDR1 is SGHTA and CDR2 is FQGNSA. CDR3 size: 16 residues. Trimming removed 5 bases at V and 7 bases at J, with 20 bases between. The CDR3 here is CASSPRQAGEGEKLFF. The CDR3 bases are TGTGCCAGCAGCCCCCGACAGGCCGGGGAGGGTGAAAAACTGTTTTTT.

This sequence joins TRBV7-6 and TRBJ2-2, with 8 bases lining up with TRBD1. CDR3 length equals 16 residues. J gave up 7 bases and V 5 bases, and 12 bases lay outside the gene matches. The V gene's germline CDR1 is SGHVS and CDR2 FNYEAQ. The CDR3 here is CASSPRGQGVIGELFF. CDR3 DNA: TGTGCCAGCAGCCCCAGGGGGCAGGGGGTGATCGGGGAGCTGTTTTTT.

The chain couples TRBV5-1 to TRBJ1-1; the match to TRBD1 covers 7 bases. The CDR3 loop spans 13 amino acids. Trimming removed 5 bases from V and 0 bases from J; junction bases left unmatched: 1. Germline V gene sequence: CDR1 SGHRS, CDR2 YFSETQ. For the CDR3, the DNA is TGCGCCAGCAGAGGGGGCCTGAACACTGAAGCTTTCTTT. This sequence encodes CASRGGLNTEAFF.

The chain has TRBV4-1 and TRBJ2-5; D tentatively fits TRBD1 or TRBD2 (6 bases each). Germline-derived CDR1 and CDR2 are MGHRA and YSYEKL. Between the trimmed V and J ends, which lost 0 bases and 4 bases, there was a span of 18 bases. The CDR3 sequence is 17 residues long. The CDR3: CASSQDGGLLGAETQYF. The CDR3 nucleotides read TGCGCCAGCAGCCAAGATGGGGGGCTACTAGGCGCAGAGACCCAGTACTTC.

The rearrangement uses TRBV18 and TRBJ2-3, with D possibly matching TRBD1 (5 bases). The CDR3 totals 16 residues. Germline V gene sequence: CDR1 KGHSH, CDR2 LQKENI. Trimming took 2 bases from V and 2 from J, leaving 14 bases between them. The CDR3 sequence: CASSPIGQGITDTQYF. The CDR3 DNA reads as TGTGCCAGCTCACCAATCGGGCAGGGTATCACAGATACGCAGTATTTT.

The chain couples TRBV7-6 to TRBJ2-7, with 8 bases that match TRBD1. This CDR3 comprises 15 residues. From germline, CDR1 is SGHVS and CDR2 FNYEAQ. The ends lost 4 bases at V and 0 bases at J; junction bases unmatched: 5. CDR3 residues: CASSSDRVNSYEQYF. The DNA of the CDR3 is TGTGCCAGCAGCTCGGACAGGGTGAACTCCTACGAGCAGTACTTC. The entire variable domain, with the rest obtained from reference TRBV7-6 and TRBJ2-7, is as follows: GAGVSQSPRYKVTKRGQDVALRCDPISGHVSLYWYRQALGQGPEFLTYFNYEAQQDKSGLPNDRFSAERPEGSISTLTIQRTEQRDSAMYRCASSSDRVNSYEQYFGPGTRLTVT.

The rearrangement uses TRBV5-1 and TRBJ1-6, with 8 nucleotides matching TRBD1. The length of the CDR3 is 14 residues. Germline CDR1 and CDR2: SGHRS and YFSETQ. V was clipped by 4 bases and J by 9 bases; unmatched bases: 6. The DNA for the CDR3 is TGCGCCAGCAGCCAAGGACAGGGATTTTCACCCCTCCACTTT. Translating gives CASSQGQGFSPLHF.

The V and J genes are TRBV10-3 and TRBJ1-5, with D possibly matching TRBD1 (5 bases). The CDR3 spans 14 residues. V was pared by 1 base and J by 2 bases, with 6 bases between. The V gene's germline CDR1 is ENHRY and CDR2 SYGVKD. The CDR3 DNA sequence: TGTGCCATCAGTGAGTTAGGGGGCAATCAGCCCCAGCATTTT. This codes for CAISELGGNQPQHF.

CDR3 in DNA: TGCGCCAGCAGCCCCCGTGGGGGTGGGAACACTGAAGCTTTCTTT. Its translation: CASSPRGGGNTEAFF. This sequence joins TRBV4-1 and TRBJ1-1, with D possibly matching TRBD1 (5 bases). This CDR3 has 15 residues. Germline V gives CDR1 MGHRA, CDR2 YSYEKL. V was clipped by 4 bases and J by 1 base, with 13 bases between them.

The sample holds one count of this clone. The chain is built from TRBV7-3 and TRBJ1-3; D is unclear. This CDR3 spans 15 amino acids. Trimming stripped 0 bases from V and 4 bases from J, with 10 bases between. The V gene's germline CDR1 is SGHTA and CDR2 FQGTGA. CDR3 in DNA: TGTGCCAGCAGCTTAACGGGGTTCGCCGGAAACACCATATATTTT. Translating it yields CASSLTGFAGNTIYF.

The chain combines TRBV7-2 with TRBJ1-5, with a weak D call TRBD1 (5 bases). From germline, CDR1 is SGHTA and CDR2 FQGNSA. The germline V and J ends were trimmed by 3 bases and 5 bases, with 14 bases remaining between them. The CDR3 extends over 15 amino acids. The CDR3 DNA reads as TGTGCCAGCAGCTTGGGGAGGATGGGGCATCAGCCCCAGCATTTT. It translates to CASSLGRMGHQPQHF.